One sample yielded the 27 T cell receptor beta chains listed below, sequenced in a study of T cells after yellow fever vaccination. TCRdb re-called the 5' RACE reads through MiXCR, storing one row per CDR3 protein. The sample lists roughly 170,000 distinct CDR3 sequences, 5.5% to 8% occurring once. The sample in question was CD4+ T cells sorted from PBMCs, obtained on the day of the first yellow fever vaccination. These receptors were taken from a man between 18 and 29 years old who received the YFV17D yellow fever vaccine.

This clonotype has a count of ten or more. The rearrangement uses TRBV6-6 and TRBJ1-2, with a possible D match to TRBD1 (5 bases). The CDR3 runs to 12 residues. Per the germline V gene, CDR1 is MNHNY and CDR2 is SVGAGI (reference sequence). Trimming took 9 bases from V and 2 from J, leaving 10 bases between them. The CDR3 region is CASGGGNYGYTF. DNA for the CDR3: TGTGCCAGTGGGGGGGGGAACTATGGCTACACCTTC.

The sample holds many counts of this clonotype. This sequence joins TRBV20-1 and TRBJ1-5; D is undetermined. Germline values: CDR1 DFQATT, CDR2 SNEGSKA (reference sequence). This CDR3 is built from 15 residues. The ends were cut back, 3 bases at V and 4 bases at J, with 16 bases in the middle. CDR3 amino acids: CSARALRMDNQPQHF. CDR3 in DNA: TGCAGTGCTAGGGCCCTTAGGATGGATAATCAGCCCCAGCATTTT.

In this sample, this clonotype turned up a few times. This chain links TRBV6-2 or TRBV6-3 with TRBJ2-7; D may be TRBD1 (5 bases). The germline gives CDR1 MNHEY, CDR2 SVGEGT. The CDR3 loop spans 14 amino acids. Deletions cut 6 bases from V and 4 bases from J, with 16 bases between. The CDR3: CASSLNGHLYEQYV. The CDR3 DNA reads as TGTGCCAGCAGCCTTAATGGACACCTATACGAGCAGTACGTC.

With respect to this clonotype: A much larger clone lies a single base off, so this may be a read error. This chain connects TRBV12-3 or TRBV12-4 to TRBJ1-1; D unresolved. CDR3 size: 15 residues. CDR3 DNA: TGTGCCACCACACCGGGAGCCCGGATAGATACTGTAGCTTTCTTT. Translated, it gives CATTPGARIDTVAFF.

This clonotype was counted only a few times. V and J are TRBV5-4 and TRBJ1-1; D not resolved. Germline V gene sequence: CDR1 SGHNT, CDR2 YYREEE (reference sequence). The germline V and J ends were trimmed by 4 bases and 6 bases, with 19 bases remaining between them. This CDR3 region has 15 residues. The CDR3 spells CASSLYRRTGSEAFF. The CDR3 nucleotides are TGTGCCAGCAGCCTTTATCGACGGACGGGGTCTGAAGCTTTCTTT.

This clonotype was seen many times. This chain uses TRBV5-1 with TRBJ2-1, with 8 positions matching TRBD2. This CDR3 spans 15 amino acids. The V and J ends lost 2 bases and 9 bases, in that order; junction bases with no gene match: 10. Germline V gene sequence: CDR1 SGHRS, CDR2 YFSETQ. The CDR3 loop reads CASSFWRGESGEQFF. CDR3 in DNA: TGCGCCAGCAGCTTTTGGCGGGGGGAGTCGGGTGAGCAGTTCTTC.

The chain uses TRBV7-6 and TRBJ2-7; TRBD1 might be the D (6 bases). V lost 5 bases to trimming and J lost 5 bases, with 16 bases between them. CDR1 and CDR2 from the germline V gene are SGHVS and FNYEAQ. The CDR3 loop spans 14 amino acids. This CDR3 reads CASSTTTGPHEQYF. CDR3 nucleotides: TGTGCCAGCAGCACCACGACAGGCCCCCACGAGCAGTACTTC.

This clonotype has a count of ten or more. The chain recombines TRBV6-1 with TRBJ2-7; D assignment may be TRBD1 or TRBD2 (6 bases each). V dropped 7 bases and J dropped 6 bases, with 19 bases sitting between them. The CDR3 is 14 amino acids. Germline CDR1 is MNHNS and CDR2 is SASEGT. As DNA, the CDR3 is TGTGCCAGCACCCCGGCGGGACACGGGGTCGAGCAGTACGTC. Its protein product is CASTPAGHGVEQYV.

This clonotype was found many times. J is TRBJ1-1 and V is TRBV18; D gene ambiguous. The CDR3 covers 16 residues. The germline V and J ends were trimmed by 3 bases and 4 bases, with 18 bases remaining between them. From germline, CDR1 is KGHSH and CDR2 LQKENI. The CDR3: CASSPPRALGRTEAFF. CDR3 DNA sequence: TGTGCCAGCTCACCCCCACGGGCCTTGGGTCGCACTGAAGCTTTCTTT.

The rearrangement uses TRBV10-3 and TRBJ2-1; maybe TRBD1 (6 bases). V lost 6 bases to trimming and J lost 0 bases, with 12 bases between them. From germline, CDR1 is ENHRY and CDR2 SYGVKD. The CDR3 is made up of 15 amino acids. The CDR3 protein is CAISSLGGSYNEQFF. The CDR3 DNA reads TGTGCCATCAGCTCATTAGGGGGCTCCTACAATGAGCAGTTCTTC.

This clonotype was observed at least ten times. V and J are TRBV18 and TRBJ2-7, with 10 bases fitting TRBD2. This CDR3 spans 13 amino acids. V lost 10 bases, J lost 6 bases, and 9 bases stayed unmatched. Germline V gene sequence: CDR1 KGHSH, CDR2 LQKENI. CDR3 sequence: CATSFSGGREQYF. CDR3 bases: TGTGCCACCTCCTTTAGCGGGGGGCGCGAGCAGTACTTC.

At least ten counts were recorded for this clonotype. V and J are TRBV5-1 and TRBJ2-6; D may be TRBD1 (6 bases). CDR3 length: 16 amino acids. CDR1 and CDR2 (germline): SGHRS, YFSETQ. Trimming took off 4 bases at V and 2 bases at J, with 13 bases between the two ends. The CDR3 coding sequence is TGCGCCAGCAGCATACAGGGATTCGCTGGGGCCAACGTCCTGACTTTC. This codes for CASSIQGFAGANVLTF.

In DNA form, the CDR3 reads TGCGCCAGCAGCCAAGAAGTTCATCGGCAGGGTAATGAGCAGTTCTTC. Its protein is CASSQEVHRQGNEQFF. This chain connects TRBV4-3 to TRBJ2-1, with D perhaps matching TRBD1 (5 bases). Germline V gene lookup returns CDR1 LGHNA and CDR2 YSLEER. The germline V and J ends were trimmed by 0 bases and 7 bases, with 16 bases remaining between them. The length of the CDR3 is 16 residues.

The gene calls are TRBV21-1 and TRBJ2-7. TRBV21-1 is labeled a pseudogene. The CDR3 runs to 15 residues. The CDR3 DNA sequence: TGTGCCAGCAGCAAATACGAGGACGAGACCTACGAGCAGTACGTC. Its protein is CASSKYEDETYEQYV.

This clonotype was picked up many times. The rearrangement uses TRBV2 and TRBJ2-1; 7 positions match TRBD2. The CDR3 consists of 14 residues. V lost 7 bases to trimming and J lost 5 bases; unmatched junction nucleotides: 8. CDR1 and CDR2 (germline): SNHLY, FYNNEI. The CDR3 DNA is TGTGCCAGCAAGAACAAGGGGAGGGACAATGAGCAGTTCTTC. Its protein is CASKNKGRDNEQFF.

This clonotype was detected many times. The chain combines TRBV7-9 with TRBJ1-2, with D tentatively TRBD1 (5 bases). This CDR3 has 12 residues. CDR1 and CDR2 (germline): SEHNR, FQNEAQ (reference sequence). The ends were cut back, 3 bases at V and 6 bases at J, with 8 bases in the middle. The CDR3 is CASSFGGDGYTF. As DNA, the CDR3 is TGTGCCAGCAGCTTTGGAGGGGATGGCTACACCTTC.

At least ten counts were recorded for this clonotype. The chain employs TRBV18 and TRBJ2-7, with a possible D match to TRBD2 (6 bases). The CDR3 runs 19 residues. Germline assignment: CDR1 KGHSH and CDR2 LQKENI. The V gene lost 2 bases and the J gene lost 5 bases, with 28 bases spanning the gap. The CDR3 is CASSPGLREGLGYSNEQYF. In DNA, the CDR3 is TGTGCCAGCTCACCAGGTCTACGAGAGGGACTCGGATATAGTAACGAGCAGTACTTC.

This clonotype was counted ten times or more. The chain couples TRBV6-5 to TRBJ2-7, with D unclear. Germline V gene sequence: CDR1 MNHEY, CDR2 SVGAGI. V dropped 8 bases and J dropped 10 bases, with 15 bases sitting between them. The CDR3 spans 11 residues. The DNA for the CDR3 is TGTGCCAGCGGAGAAGGGTTTCGTCAGTACTTC. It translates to CASGEGFRQYF.

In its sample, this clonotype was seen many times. The DNA for the CDR3 is TGCGCCAGCAGCTTGGCAGCACGCTCTGGGGCCAACGTCCTGACTTTC. This gives the protein CASSLAARSGANVLTF. The chain carries TRBV5-1 and TRBJ2-6; D gene ambiguous. Per germline, CDR1 SGHRS and CDR2 YFSETQ. The V end was cut by 0 bases, the J end by 0 bases, with 7 bases between. There are 16 residues in the CDR3.

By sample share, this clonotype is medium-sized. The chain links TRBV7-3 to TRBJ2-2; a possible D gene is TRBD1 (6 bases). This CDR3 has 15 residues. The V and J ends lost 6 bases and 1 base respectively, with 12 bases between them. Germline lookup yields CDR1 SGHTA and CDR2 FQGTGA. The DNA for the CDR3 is TGTGCCAGCAGGCCGTCCAGGGGGAACACCGGGGAGCTGTTTTTT. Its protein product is CASRPSRGNTGELFF.

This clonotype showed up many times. CDR3 in amino acids: CASGPFYGYTF. CDR3 nucleotide sequence: TGTGCCAGCGGTCCTTTCTATGGCTACACCTTC. The chain combines TRBV28 with TRBJ1-2, with D uncertain. Trimming shortened V by 8 bases and J by 4 bases, and 8 bases separated the two germline ends. The V gene's germline CDR1 is MDHEN and CDR2 SYDVKM. The CDR3 is 11 residues long.

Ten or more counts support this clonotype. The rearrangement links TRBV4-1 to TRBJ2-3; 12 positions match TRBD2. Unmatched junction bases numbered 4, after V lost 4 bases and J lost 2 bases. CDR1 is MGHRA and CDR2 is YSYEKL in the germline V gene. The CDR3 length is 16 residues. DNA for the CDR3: TGCGCCAGCAGCCCACTAGCGGGGGGCCTCACAGATACGCAGTATTTT. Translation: CASSPLAGGLTDTQYF.

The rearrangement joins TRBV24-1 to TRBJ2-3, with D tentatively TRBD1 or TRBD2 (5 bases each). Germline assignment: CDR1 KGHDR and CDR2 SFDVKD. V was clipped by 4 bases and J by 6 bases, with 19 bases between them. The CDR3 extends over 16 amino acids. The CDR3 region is CATSDPQGGGSDTQYF. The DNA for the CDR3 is TGTGCCACCAGTGACCCCCAGGGTGGGGGATCGGATACGCAGTATTTT.

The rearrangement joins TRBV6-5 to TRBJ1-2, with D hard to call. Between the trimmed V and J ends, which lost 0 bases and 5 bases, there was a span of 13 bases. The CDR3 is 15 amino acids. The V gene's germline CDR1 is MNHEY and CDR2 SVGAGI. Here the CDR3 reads CASSYSETRLYGYTF. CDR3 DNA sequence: TGTGCCAGCAGTTACTCGGAGACAAGGCTTTATGGCTACACCTTC.

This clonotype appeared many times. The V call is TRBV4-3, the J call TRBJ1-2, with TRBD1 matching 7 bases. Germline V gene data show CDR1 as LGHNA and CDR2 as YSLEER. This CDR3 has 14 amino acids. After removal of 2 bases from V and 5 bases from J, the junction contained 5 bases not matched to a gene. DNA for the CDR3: TGCGCCAGCAGCCAACGTGACAGGGATTATGGCTACACCTTC. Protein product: CASSQRDRDYGYTF.

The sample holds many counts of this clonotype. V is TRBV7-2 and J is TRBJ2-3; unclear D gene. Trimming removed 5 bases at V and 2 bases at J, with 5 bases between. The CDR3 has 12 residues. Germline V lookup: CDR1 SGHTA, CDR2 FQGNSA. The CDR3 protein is CASSPYTDTQYF. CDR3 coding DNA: TGTGCCAGCAGCCCCTACACAGATACGCAGTATTTT.

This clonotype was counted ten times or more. The CDR3 is CSVFSPQGKQYV. The CDR3 DNA sequence: TGCAGCGTCTTTAGTCCACAGGGGAAGCAGTACGTC. The rearrangement links TRBV29-1 to TRBJ2-7; 7 positions match TRBD1. Germline values: CDR1 SQVTM, CDR2 ANQGSEA. CDR3 length: 12 residues. V dropped 6 bases and J dropped 8; count of bases not matched to a gene: 10.